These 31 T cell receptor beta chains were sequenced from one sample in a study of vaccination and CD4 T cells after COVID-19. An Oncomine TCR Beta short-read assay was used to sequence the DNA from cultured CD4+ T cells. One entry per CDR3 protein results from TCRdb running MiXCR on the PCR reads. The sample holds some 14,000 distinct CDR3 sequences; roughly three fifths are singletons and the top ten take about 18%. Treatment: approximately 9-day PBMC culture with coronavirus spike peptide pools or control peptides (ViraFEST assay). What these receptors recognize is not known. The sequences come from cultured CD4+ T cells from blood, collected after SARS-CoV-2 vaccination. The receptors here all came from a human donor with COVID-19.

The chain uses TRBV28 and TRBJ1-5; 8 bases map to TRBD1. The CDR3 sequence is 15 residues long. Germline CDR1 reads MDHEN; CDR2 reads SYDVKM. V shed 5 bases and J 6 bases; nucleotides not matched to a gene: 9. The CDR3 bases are TGTGCCAGCAGTGTCCCGGGACAGGTCGGTCAGCCCCAGCATTTT. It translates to CASSVPGQVGQPQHF.

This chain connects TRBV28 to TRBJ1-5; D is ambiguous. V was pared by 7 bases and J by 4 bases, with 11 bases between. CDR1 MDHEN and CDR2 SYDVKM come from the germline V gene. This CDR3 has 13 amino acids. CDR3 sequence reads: CASIARPNQPQHF. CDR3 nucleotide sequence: TGTGCCAGCATAGCCAGACCTAATCAGCCCCAGCATTTT.

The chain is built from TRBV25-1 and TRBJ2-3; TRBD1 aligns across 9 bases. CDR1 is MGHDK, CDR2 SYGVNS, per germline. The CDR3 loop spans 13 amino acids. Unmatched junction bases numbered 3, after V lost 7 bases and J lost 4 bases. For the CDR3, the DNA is TGTGCCAGCACTGGACAGGGGCCAGATACGCAGTATTTT. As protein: CASTGQGPDTQYF.

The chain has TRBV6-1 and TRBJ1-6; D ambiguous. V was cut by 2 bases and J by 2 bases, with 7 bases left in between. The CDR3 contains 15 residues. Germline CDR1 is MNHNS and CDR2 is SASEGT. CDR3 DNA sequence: TGTGCCAGCAGTGAACATACAGCCTATAATTCACCCCTCCACTTT. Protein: CASSEHTAYNSPLHF.

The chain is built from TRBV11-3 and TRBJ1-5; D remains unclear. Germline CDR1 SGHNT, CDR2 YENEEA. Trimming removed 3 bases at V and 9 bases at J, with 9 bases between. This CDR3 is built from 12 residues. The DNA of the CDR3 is TGTGCCAGCAGCTTGGGGTATGGGCCCCAGCATTTT. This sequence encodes CASSLGYGPQHF. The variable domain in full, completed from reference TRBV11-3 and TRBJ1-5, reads EAGVVQSPRYKIIEKKQPVAFWCNPISGHNTLYWYLQNLGQGPELLIRYENEEAVDDSQLPKDRFSAERLKGVDSTLKIQPAELGDSAVYLCASSLGYGPQHFGDGTRLSIL.

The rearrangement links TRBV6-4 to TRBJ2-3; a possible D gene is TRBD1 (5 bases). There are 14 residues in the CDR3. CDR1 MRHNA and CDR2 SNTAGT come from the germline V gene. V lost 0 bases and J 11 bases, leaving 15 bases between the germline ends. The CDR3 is CASSDSRFREKQYF. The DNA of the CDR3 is TGTGCCAGCAGTGACTCGAGATTCAGGGAAAAGCAGTATTTT.

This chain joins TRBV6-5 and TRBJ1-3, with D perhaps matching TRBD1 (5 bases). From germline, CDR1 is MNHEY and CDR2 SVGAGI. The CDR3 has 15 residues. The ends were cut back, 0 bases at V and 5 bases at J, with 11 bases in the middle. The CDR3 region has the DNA TGTGCCAGCAGTTACTCGAGCAGGGAGCGAAACACCATATATTTT. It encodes CASSYSSRERNTIYF.

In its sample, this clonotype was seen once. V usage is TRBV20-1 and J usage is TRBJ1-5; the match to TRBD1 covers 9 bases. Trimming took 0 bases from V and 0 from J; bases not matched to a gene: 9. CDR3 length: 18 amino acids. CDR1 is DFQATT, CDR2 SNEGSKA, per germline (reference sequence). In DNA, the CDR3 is TGCAGTGCTAGAGAAACAGGGGGCGCGCCTTATAGCAATCAGCCCCAGCATTTT. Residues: CSARETGGAPYSNQPQHF.

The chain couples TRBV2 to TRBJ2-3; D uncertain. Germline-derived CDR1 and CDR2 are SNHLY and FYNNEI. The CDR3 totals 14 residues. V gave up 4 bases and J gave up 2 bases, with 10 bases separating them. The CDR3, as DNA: TGTGCCAGCAGTGTAGGAGACAACACAGATACGCAGTATTTT. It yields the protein CASSVGDNTDTQYF. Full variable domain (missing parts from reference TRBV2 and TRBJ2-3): EPEVTQTPSHQVTQMGQEVILRCVPISNHLYFYWYRQILGQKVEFLVSFYNNEISEKSEIFDDQFSVERPDGSNFTLKIRSTKLEDSAMYFCASSVGDNTDTQYFGPGTRLTVL.

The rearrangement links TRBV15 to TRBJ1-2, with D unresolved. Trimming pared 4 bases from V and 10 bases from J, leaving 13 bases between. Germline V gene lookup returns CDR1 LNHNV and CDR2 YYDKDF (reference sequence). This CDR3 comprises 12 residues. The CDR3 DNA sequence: TGTGCCACCAGCATGGAGAGGGTACACTACACCTTC. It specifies CATSMERVHYTF.

The DNA for the CDR3 is TGTGCCAGCAGCCCTGAGACAGTCTACTATGGCTACACCTTC. Its translation: CASSPETVYYGYTF. The rearrangement uses TRBV14 and TRBJ1-2, with D possibly matching TRBD1 (5 bases). Germline lookup yields CDR1 SGHDN and CDR2 FVKESK. V lost 4 bases and J lost 3, with 12 bases in between. The CDR3 spans 14 residues. The entire variable domain, with the rest obtained from reference TRBV14 and TRBJ1-2, is as follows: EAGVTQFPSHSVIEKGQTVTLRCDPISGHDNLYWYRRVMGKEIKFLLHFVKESKQDESGMPNNRFLAERTGGTYSTLKVQPAELEDSGVYFCASSPETVYYGYTFGSGTRLTVV.

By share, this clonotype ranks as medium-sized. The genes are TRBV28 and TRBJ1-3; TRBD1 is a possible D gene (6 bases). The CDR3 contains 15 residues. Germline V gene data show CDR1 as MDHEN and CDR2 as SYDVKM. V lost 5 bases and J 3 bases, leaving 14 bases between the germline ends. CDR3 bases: TGTGCCAGCAGTGCGAAAAGGGGGATTGGAAACACCATATATTTT. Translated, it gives CASSAKRGIGNTIYF.

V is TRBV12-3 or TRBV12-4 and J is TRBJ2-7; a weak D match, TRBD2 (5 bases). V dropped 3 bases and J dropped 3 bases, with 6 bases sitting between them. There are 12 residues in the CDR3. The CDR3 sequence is CASSFGGYEQYF. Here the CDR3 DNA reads TGTGCCAGCAGTTTCGGAGGCTACGAGCAGTACTTC.

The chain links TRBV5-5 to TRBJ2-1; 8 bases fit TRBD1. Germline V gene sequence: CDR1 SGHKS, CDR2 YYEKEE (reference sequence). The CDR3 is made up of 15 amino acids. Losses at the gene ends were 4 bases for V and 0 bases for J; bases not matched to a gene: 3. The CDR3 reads CASSPTGASYNEQFF. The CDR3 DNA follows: TGTGCCAGCAGCCCGACAGGGGCCTCCTACAATGAGCAGTTCTTC.

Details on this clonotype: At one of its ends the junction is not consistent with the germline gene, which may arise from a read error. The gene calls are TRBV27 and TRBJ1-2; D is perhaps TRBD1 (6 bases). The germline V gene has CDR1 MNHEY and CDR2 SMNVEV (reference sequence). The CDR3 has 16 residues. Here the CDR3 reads CASRRMGAQANYGHTF. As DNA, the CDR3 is TGTGCCAGCAGGAGGATGGGGGCCCAGGCTAACTATGGCCACACCTTC.

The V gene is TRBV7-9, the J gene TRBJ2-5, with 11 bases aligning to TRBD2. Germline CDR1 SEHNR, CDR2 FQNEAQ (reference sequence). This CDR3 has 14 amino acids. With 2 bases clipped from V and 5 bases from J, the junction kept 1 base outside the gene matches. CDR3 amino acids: CASSLTSGGETQYF. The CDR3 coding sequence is TGTGCCAGCAGCTTAACTAGCGGGGGTGAGACCCAGTACTTC.

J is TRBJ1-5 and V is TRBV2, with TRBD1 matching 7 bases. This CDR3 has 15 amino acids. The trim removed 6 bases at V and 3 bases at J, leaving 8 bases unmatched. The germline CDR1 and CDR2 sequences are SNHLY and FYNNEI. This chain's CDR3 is CASRPGQVNNQPQHF. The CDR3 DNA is TGTGCCAGCAGACCAGGACAGGTAAACAATCAGCCCCAGCATTTT.

For the CDR3, the DNA is TGCAGCGTTGAAGCCCCCGACAGGGGCATCACTGAAGCTTTCTTT. Its protein is CSVEAPDRGITEAFF. The chain is built from TRBV29-1 and TRBJ1-1; 8 nucleotides line up with TRBD1. The V gene end was trimmed by 1 base and the J gene end by 4 bases; junction bases not matched to a gene: 8. CDR1 and CDR2 from the germline V gene are SQVTM and ANQGSEA. The CDR3 runs 15 residues. Looking up the rest from reference TRBV29-1 and TRBJ1-1 gives the full variable domain: SAVISQKPSRDICQRGTSLTIQCQVDSQVTMMFWYRQQPGQSLTLIATANQGSEATYESGFVIDKFPISRPNLTFSTLTVSNMSPEDSSIYLCSVEAPDRGITEAFFGQGTRLTVV.

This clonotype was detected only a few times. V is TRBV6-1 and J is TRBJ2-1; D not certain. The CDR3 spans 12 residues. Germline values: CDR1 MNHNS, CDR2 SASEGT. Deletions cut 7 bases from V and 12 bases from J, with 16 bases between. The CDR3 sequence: CASTFVTTGQFF. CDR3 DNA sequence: TGTGCCAGCACTTTTGTTACTACTGGGCAGTTCTTC.

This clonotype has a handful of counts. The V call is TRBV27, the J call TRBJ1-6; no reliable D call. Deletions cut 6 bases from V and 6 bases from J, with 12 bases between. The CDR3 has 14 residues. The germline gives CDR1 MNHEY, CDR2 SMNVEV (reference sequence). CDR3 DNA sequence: TGTGCCAGCAGCACCACGAGGCGTAATTCACCCCTCCACTTT. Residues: CASSTTRRNSPLHF.

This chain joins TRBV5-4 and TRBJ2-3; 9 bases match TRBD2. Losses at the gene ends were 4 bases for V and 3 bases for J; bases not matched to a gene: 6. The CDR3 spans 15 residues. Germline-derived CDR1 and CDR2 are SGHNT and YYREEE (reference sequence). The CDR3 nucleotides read TGTGCCAGCAGCAGAGCGGGGGGCGGTACAGATACGCAGTATTTT. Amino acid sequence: CASSRAGGGTDTQYF.

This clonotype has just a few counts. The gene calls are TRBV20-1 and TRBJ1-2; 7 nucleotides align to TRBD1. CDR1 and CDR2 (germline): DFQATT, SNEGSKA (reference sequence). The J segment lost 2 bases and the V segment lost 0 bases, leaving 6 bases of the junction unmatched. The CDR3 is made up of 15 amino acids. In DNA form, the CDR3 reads TGCAGTGCTAGAGATCCCCAGGGGGAAAACTATGGCTACACCTTC. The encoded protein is CSARDPQGENYGYTF.

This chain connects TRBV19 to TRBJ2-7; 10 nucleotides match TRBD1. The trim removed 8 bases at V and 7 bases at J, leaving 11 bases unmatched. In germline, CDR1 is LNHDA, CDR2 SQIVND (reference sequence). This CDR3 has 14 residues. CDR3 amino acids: CASARQGASGEQYF. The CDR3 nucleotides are TGTGCCAGTGCTCGACAGGGGGCATCGGGAGAGCAGTACTTC.

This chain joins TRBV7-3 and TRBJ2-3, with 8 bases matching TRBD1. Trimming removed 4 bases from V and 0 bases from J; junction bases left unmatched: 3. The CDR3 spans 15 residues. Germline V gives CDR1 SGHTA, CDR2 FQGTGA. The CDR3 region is CASSSGQGSTDTQYF. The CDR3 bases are TGTGCCAGCAGCTCCGGACAGGGTAGCACAGATACGCAGTATTTT.

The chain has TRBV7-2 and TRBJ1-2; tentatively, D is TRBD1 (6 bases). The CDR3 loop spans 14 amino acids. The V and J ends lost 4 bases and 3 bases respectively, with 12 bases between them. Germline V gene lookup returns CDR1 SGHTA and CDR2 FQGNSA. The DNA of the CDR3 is TGTGCCAGCAGCTCGCTAGGGGGATACTATGGCTACACCTTC. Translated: CASSSLGGYYGYTF.

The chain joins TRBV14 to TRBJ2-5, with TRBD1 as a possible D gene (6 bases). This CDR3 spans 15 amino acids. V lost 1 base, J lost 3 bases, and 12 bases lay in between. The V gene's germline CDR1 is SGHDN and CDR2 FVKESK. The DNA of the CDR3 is TGTGCCAGCAGCCAAGTACGGACAGTAGAAGAGACCCAGTACTTC. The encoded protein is CASSQVRTVEETQYF.

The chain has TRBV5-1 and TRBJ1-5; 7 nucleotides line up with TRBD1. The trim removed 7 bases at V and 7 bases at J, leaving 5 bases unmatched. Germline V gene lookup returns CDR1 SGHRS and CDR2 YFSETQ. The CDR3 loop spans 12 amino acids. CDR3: CASRQGTQPQHF. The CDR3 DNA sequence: TGCGCCAGCCGACAGGGAACCCAGCCCCAGCATTTT.

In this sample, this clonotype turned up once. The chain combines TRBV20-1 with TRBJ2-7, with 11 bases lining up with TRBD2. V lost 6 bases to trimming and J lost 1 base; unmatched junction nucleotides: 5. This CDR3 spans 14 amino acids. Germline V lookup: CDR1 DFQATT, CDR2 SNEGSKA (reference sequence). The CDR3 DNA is TGCAGTGCGATTCGACTAGCGGGATCCTACGAGCAGTACTTC. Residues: CSAIRLAGSYEQYF.

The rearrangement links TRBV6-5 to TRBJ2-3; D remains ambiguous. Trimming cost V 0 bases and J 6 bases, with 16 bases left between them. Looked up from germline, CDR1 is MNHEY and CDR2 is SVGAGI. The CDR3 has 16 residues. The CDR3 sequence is CASSYSGGSVSDTQYF. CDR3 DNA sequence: TGTGCCAGCAGTTACTCGGGTGGGTCGGTCTCGGATACGCAGTATTTT.

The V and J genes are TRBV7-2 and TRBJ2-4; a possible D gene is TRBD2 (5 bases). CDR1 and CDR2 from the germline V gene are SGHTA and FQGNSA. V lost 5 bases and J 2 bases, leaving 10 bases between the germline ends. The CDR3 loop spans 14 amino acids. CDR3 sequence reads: CASSQRGSKNIQYF. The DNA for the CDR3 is TGTGCCAGCAGCCAACGGGGTTCCAAAAACATTCAGTACTTC.

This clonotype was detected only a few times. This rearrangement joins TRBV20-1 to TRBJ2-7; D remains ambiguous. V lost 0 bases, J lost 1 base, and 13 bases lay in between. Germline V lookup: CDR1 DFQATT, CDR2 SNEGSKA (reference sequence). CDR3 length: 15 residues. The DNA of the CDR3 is TGCAGTGCTAGAGATCCCCGGACCGGATCCTACGAGCAGTACTTC. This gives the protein CSARDPRTGSYEQYF.